This T cell receptor beta chain was documented in a study of blood T cell repertoires in COVID-19 (dated by TCRdb to 2020 to 2021). For the study in its entirety: Samples from collaborators originated in the United States, Italy and Spain and spanned both the acute and convalescent phases of COVID-19. Samples came from the ongoing ImmuneRACE study (first 160 participants) plus 1,254 subjects from 6 global collaborators. The prospective study material was composed of cDNA or gDNA derived from T cells, B-cell-depleted T cells, or PBMCs. Where available, HLA class I and class II types were taken from metadata supplied by the sample provider and were not determined by assay-based typing. The repertoires were released in a freely available public database intended as a resource for research on the immune response to SARS-CoV-2. The dataset comprised deeply sampled blood TCRbeta repertoires from subjects exposed to, actively infected with, or recovered from COVID-19. The sample metadata nearly always contained a de-identified subject ID, COVID-19 status, age in years and sex. Broad study findings and their caveats: The amount of clinical and demographic metadata varied by source and participant and was provided uncurated.

TCRbeta CDR3 regions were amplified from genomic DNA using the immunoSEQ Assay, a bias-controlled multiplex PCR. From the authors' description of their analysis: Within the assay, amplification of reference gene primers was used to estimate how many nucleated cells each sample contained. To quantify the absolute abundance of each unique TCRbeta CDR3 rearrangement, sequence reads were collapsed and filtered. Productive Simpson clonality was computed per sample as the square root of Simpson's diversity index over productive rearrangements. As stored in TCRdb, this immuneACCESS dataset retains in-frame rearrangements with V and J assigned. A fraction of the clones does not appear; measured against another copy, unresolved V genes explain less than half of the discrepancy, and the remainder lacks a known reason. Clone size and the V and J calls come from that table; the DNA yielded D and trimming. This sample is represented by 85,000 or so clones; 80% to 90% of them were singletons. Clones ranked in the top ten supply 25% to 30% of the sample.

Per the germline V gene (reference sequence), LNHDA is the CDR1 and SQIVND is the CDR2. V gives up 5 bases and J gives up 2 bases, and the segment between their germline ends measures 7 bases. From the cysteine up to the phenylalanine, the CDR3 has a length of 13 residues. The sequence is cut down to CDR3 DNA, 39 bases in frame from base 1. Each collaborating institution followed its own protocols to collect whole blood in K2EDTA tubes. For TCRbeta analysis, collaborator samples were shipped as frozen whole blood, as isolated PBMCs, or as DNA extracted from either sample type. A remark on this clone: Its antigen target is currently unknown. Nothing much larger sits one base from this clone, and base qualities are not available.

This chain is built from TRBV19 and TRBJ1-5; the D segment cannot be called with confidence. The sample consisted of peripheral blood. The sequence was obtained from a man aged 45 to 65 with active or convalescent COVID-19. The CDR3 protein sequence reads: CASSLSGNQPQHF. The base sequence is TGTGCCAGTAGTCTTTCAGGCAATCAGCCCCAGCATTTT. The CDR3 plus the reference TRBV19 and TRBJ1-5 genes for the other parts give the full variable domain: DGGITQSPKYLFRKEGQNVTLSCEQNLNHDAMYWYRQDPGQGLRLIYYSQIVNDFQKGDIAEGYSVSREKKESFPLTVTSAQKNPTAFYLCASSLSGNQPQHFGDGTRLSIL.